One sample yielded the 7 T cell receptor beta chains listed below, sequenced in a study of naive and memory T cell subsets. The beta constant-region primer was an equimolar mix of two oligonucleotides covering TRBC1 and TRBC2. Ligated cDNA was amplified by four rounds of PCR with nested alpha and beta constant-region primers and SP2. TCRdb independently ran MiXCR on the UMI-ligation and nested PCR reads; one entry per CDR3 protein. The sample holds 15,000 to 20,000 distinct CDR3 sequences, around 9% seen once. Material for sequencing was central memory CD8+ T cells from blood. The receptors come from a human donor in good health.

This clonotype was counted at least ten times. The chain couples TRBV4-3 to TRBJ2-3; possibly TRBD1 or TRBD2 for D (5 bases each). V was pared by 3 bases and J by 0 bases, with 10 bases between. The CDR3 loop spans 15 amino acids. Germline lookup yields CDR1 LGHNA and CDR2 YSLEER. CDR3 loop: CASSHSGASTDTQYF. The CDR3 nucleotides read TGCGCCAGCAGCCACTCCGGGGCTAGCACAGATACGCAGTATTTT.

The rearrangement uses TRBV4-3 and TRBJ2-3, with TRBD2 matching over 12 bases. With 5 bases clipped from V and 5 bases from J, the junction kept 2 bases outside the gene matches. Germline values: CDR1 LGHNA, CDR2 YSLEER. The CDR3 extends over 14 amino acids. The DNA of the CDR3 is TGCGCCAGCAGCTGGGGACTAGCGGGAGATACGCAGTATTTT. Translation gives CASSWGLAGDTQYF.

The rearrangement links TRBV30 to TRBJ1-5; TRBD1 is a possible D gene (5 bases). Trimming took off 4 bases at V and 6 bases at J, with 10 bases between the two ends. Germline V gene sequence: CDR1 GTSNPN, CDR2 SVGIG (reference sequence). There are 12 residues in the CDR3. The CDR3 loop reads CAWNDGGQPQHF. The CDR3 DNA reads TGTGCCTGGAATGATGGGGGTCAGCCCCAGCATTTT.

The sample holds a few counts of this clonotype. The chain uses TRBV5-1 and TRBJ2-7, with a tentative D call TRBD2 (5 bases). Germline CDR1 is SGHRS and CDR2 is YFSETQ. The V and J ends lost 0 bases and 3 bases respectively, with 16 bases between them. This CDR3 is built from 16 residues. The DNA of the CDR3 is TGCGCCAGCAGCTTGGCTTGGGGAGAACGCTACTACGAGCAGTACTTC. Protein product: CASSLAWGERYYEQYF. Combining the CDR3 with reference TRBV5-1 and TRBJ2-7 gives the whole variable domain KAGVTQTPRYLIKTRGQQVTLSCSPISGHRSVSWYQQTPGQGLQFLFEYFSETQRNKGNFPGRFSGRQFSNSRSEMNVSTLELGDSALYLCASSLAWGERYYEQYFGPGTRLTVT.

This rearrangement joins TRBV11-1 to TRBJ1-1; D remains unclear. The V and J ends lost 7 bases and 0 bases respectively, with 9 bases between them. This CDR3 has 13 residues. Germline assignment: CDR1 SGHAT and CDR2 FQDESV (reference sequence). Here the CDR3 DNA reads TGTGCCAGCACCCCCTGGGTGAACACTGAAGCTTTCTTT. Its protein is CASTPWVNTEAFF. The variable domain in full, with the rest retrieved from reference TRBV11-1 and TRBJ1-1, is EAEVAQSPRYKITEKSQAVAFWCDPISGHATLYWYRQILGQGPELLVQFQDESVVDDSQLPKDRFSAERLKGVDSTLKIQPAELGDSAMYLCASTPWVNTEAFFGQGTRLTVV.

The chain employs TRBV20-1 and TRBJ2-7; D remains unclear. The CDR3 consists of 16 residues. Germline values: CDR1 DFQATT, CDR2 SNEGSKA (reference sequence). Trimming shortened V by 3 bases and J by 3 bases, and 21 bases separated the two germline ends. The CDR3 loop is CSASSMQTVVDYEQYF. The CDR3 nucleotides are TGCAGTGCTAGCTCCATGCAGACGGTGGTGGACTACGAGCAGTACTTC.

CDR3 residues: CASSIRRLHSGQGFPDTQYF. The CDR3 DNA reads as TGTGCCAGTAGTATTAGGAGACTACACTCGGGACAGGGGTTCCCAGATACGCAGTATTTT. This chain uses TRBV19 with TRBJ2-3, with 10 bases lining up with TRBD1. V dropped 3 bases and J dropped 4; count of bases not matched to a gene: 19. This CDR3 region has 20 residues. Germline CDR1 and CDR2: LNHDA and SQIVND (reference sequence).